These T cell receptor beta chains were read from a single sample in a study of T cells expressing NK-cell markers. TCRdb re-called the 5' RACE reads and shows each CDR3 protein once, DNA omitted. The ten most abundant clones cover 1.4% of a sample with some 440,000 distinct CDR3 sequences. The sequenced sample was blood T cells: a sorted CD56 or NKG2C T cell subset, CD4+ or CD8+ T cells, or bulk PBMC T cells (not recorded which). These receptors came from a woman between 50 and 59 years old in good health. Both conserved end residues are part of each CDR3. Each record gives: V gene, J gene, CDR3 protein.

v_gene: TRBV12-3/TRBV12-4; j_gene: TRBJ1-1; CDR3aa: CASKRPGGGTEAFF
v_gene: TRBV4-1; j_gene: TRBJ2-7; CDR3aa: CASSSPEAYTYEQYF
v_gene: TRBV11-2; j_gene: TRBJ2-1; CDR3aa: CASSLGKMTGTLNEQFF
v_gene: TRBV6-5; j_gene: TRBJ2-1; CDR3aa: CASSYWSSGRLNEQFF
v_gene: TRBV3-1; j_gene: TRBJ1-2; CDR3aa: CASSHARDRADYGYTF
v_gene: TRBV6-5; j_gene: TRBJ2-3; CDR3aa: CASSERALRSTDTQYF
v_gene: TRBV6-2/TRBV6-3; j_gene: TRBJ2-1; CDR3aa: CASTDLAGVNEQFF
v_gene: TRBV3-1; j_gene: TRBJ2-7; CDR3aa: CASSPRILSGGSYEQYF
v_gene: TRBV5-1; j_gene: TRBJ2-3; CDR3aa: CASSSNTGLDTQYF
v_gene: TRBV12-3/TRBV12-4; j_gene: TRBJ2-7; CDR3aa: CASSRRVHEQYF
v_gene: TRBV6-6; j_gene: TRBJ1-5; CDR3aa: CASSPDRRGSNQPQHF
v_gene: TRBV7-2; j_gene: TRBJ2-3; CDR3aa: CASSETGLGTDTQYF
v_gene: TRBV4-1; j_gene: TRBJ2-3; CDR3aa: CASSQLVADTQYF
v_gene: TRBV12-3/TRBV12-4; j_gene: TRBJ1-3; CDR3aa: CASSLQVSGNTIYF
v_gene: TRBV12-3/TRBV12-4; j_gene: TRBJ2-7; CDR3aa: CASSLLKPYEQYF
v_gene: TRBV10-3; j_gene: TRBJ2-6; CDR3aa: CAIREGSGANVLTF
v_gene: TRBV5-1; j_gene: TRBJ2-3; CDR3aa: CASSRRQDSTDTQYF
v_gene: TRBV29-1; j_gene: TRBJ2-1; CDR3aa: CSGDGRDNEQFF
v_gene: TRBV7-8; j_gene: TRBJ1-1; CDR3aa: CASTDLRRVTEAFF
v_gene: TRBV4-1; j_gene: TRBJ2-7; CDR3aa: CASSLQPTSGRVYEQYF
v_gene: TRBV5-1; j_gene: TRBJ1-2; CDR3aa: CASSWDRVSYGYTF
v_gene: TRBV3-1; j_gene: TRBJ2-7; CDR3aa: CASSDTLAGGLREQYF
v_gene: TRBV3-1; j_gene: TRBJ2-3; CDR3aa: CASSQGAGSGDTQYF
v_gene: TRBV12-3/TRBV12-4; j_gene: TRBJ1-4; CDR3aa: CASSLAGHQNEKLFF
v_gene: TRBV12-3/TRBV12-4; j_gene: TRBJ1-4; CDR3aa: CASSNGFSEKLFF
v_gene: TRBV9; j_gene: TRBJ2-4; CDR3aa: CASSPWPRLAKNIQYF
v_gene: TRBV6-6; j_gene: TRBJ2-5; CDR3aa: CASSYAELGGRETQYF
v_gene: TRBV5-6; j_gene: TRBJ1-5; CDR3aa: CASSFGGGLNQPQHF
v_gene: TRBV9; j_gene: TRBJ2-1; CDR3aa: CASTRDRGNEQFF